This is a list of T cell receptor beta chains from one sample in a study of shared clonotypes between healthy human individuals. Sequencing used immunoSEQ multiplex PCR; TCRdb keeps in-frame clones, though not all of them. The sample shows approximately 1,000,000 clones, roughly 80% of them seen only once. Specimen: memory CD4+ T cells from PBMCs. The receptors originated from a man younger than 35 in good health. Some clones in this sample may be carry-over from other donors' samples. CDR3s include the opening cysteine and the closing phenylalanine or tryptophan. Each record gives: CDR3 DNA, CDR3 protein, D gene, V gene, clone size, J gene. The D gene is left open where the match is weak. Clone size appears in some rows only: once, few, many, or a class for an expanded clone.

cdr3_nt: TGTGCCAGCAGCTCAAGGAAAAACCTCTCTGGAAACACCATATATTTT; cdr3_aa: CASSSRKNLSGNTIYF; d_call: -; v_call: TRBV11-3; clone_size: -; j_call: TRBJ1-3
cdr3_nt: TGTGCCAGCAGTGTCGACAGGTCGGATACGCAGTATTTT; cdr3_aa: CASSVDRSDTQYF; d_call: -; v_call: TRBV6-1; clone_size: -; j_call: TRBJ2-3
cdr3_nt: TGTGCCAGCAGTTTTAACGGGGGAGACTATGGCTACACCTTC; cdr3_aa: CASSFNGGDYGYTF; d_call: -; v_call: TRBV27; clone_size: -; j_call: TRBJ1-2
cdr3_nt: TGCGCCAGCAGCTTGACTAGCGACACGTACAATGAGCAGTTCTTC; cdr3_aa: CASSLTSDTYNEQFF; d_call: TRBD2; v_call: TRBV5-1; clone_size: -; j_call: TRBJ2-1
cdr3_nt: TGTGCCAGCAGTTTGAACGGGCGGGCAGGACGTGATCCCCTCCACTTT; cdr3_aa: CASSLNGRAGRDPLHF; d_call: -; v_call: TRBV28; clone_size: -; j_call: TRBJ1-6
cdr3_nt: TGTGCCAGCAGTTTAGGCGGGGGGGGAGCAAACACAGATACGCAGTATTTT; cdr3_aa: CASSLGGGGANTDTQYF; d_call: TRBD2; v_call: TRBV5-4; clone_size: once; j_call: TRBJ2-3
cdr3_nt: TGTGCCAGCAGCTCGGGCGGGGTCCAAGGCTATGGCTACACCTTC; cdr3_aa: CASSSGGVQGYGYTF; d_call: -; v_call: TRBV7-8; clone_size: few; j_call: TRBJ1-2
cdr3_nt: TGTGCCAGCAGCCCCAGGGAGGGGGTGGCCGGCACTGAAGCTTTCTTT; cdr3_aa: CASSPREGVAGTEAFF; d_call: -; v_call: TRBV7-2; clone_size: -; j_call: TRBJ1-1
cdr3_nt: TGTGCCAGCAGGTATCTAGCGGGAGAGACCGGGGAGCTGTTTTTT; cdr3_aa: CASRYLAGETGELFF; d_call: TRBD2; v_call: TRBV7-9; clone_size: -; j_call: TRBJ2-2
cdr3_nt: TGTGCCAGCAGCCACCGTAGCGGGAGGGCCTACAATGAGCAGTTCTTC; cdr3_aa: CASSHRSGRAYNEQFF; d_call: TRBD2; v_call: TRBV4-2; clone_size: -; j_call: TRBJ2-1
cdr3_nt: TGTGCCTGGAGTGCGAGAGATACGCAGTATTTT; cdr3_aa: CAWSARDTQYF; d_call: -; v_call: TRBV30; clone_size: -; j_call: TRBJ2-3
cdr3_nt: TGTGCCATCAGTGACCGGTCTCCCGGGGAGCTGTTTTTT; cdr3_aa: CAISDRSPGELFF; d_call: -; v_call: TRBV10-3; clone_size: -; j_call: TRBJ2-2
cdr3_nt: TGTGCCAGCGACTCCGGGTGGGGTACCGGGGAGCTGTTTTTT; cdr3_aa: CASDSGWGTGELFF; d_call: -; v_call: TRBV19; clone_size: -; j_call: TRBJ2-2
cdr3_nt: TGTGCCAGCAGACTAAGTACCACGTCGGAGACCCAGTACTTC; cdr3_aa: CASRLSTTSETQYF; d_call: -; v_call: TRBV2; clone_size: -; j_call: TRBJ2-5
cdr3_nt: TGTGCCAGCAACGTCCCTCCGGTAGTGGTGGATGAAAAACTGTTTTTT; cdr3_aa: CASNVPPVVVDEKLFF; d_call: -; v_call: TRBV11-2; clone_size: -; j_call: TRBJ1-4
cdr3_nt: TGTGCCAGCAGTTTCAGGTTTGGGGCCTACAATGAGCAGTTCTTC; cdr3_aa: CASSFRFGAYNEQFF; d_call: -; v_call: TRBV28; clone_size: -; j_call: TRBJ2-1
cdr3_nt: TGCAGCGTCACCGGGACAGGGGGCTTCGGTGGCACAGATACGCAGTATTTT; cdr3_aa: CSVTGTGGFGGTDTQYF; d_call: TRBD1; v_call: TRBV29-1; clone_size: -; j_call: TRBJ2-3
cdr3_nt: TGTGCCAGCAGACGAACTTTTAGAAGCAATCAGCCCCAGCATTTT; cdr3_aa: CASRRTFRSNQPQHF; d_call: -; v_call: TRBV6-5; clone_size: -; j_call: TRBJ1-5
cdr3_nt: TGTGCCAGCACCAACCCAGGGGTTAGCAATCAGCCCCAGCATTTT; cdr3_aa: CASTNPGVSNQPQHF; d_call: -; v_call: TRBV6-1; clone_size: -; j_call: TRBJ1-5
cdr3_nt: TGTGCCGGTGGGGGGCGGACCTACGAGCAGTACTTC; cdr3_aa: CAGGGRTYEQYF; d_call: -; v_call: TRBV6-1; clone_size: -; j_call: TRBJ2-7
cdr3_nt: TGTGCCAGTAGTTTGCAAGGGACAGCTTCCCAAGAGACCCAGTACTTC; cdr3_aa: CASSLQGTASQETQYF; d_call: TRBD1; v_call: TRBV19; clone_size: many; j_call: TRBJ2-5
cdr3_nt: TGTGCCAGCGGCCCTATTTATGGCTACACCTTC; cdr3_aa: CASGPIYGYTF; d_call: -; v_call: TRBV6-6; clone_size: -; j_call: TRBJ1-2
cdr3_nt: TGCGCCAGCAGCTTTAACCCCGACGCTTCGGAGACCCAGTACTTC; cdr3_aa: CASSFNPDASETQYF; d_call: -; v_call: TRBV5-1; clone_size: -; j_call: TRBJ2-5
cdr3_nt: TGTGCCTGGAAAGGTAGCAGGGGCGGCGAAAAACTGTTTTTT; cdr3_aa: CAWKGSRGGEKLFF; d_call: -; v_call: TRBV30; clone_size: many; j_call: TRBJ1-4
cdr3_nt: TGTGCCAGCAGCCCTCGAAAGCGCACAGATACGCAGTATTTT; cdr3_aa: CASSPRKRTDTQYF; d_call: -; v_call: TRBV14; clone_size: -; j_call: TRBJ2-3
cdr3_nt: TGCAGCGTAGGGTCCTCTAACTATGGCTACACCTTC; cdr3_aa: CSVGSSNYGYTF; d_call: -; v_call: TRBV29-1; clone_size: -; j_call: TRBJ1-2
cdr3_nt: TGTGCCAGCAGCCACACAGGGGACACCGGGGAGCTGTTTTTT; cdr3_aa: CASSHTGDTGELFF; d_call: TRBD1; v_call: TRBV4-2; clone_size: few; j_call: TRBJ2-2